The clone carrying this TCR beta chain was seen repeatedly, ten times or more. Time point reported: after trial treatment. Treatment reported: LDRT plus nivolumab, ipilimumab, low-dose cyclophosphamide and aspirin (RACIN trial). Germline V lookup: CDR1 MNHEY, CDR2 SVGEGT. The CDR3 contains 12 residues. With 5 bases removed from V and 8 bases from J, the gap between germline ends came to 12 bases. These data belong to a study of low-dose radiotherapy and immunotherapy resistance in tumors. Study background: A dose of 300 mg of oral aspirin was taken by patients daily for four cycles from cycle 1 day 1.

First-strand cDNA relied on TRAV- and TRBV-specific primers spanning alpha and beta chains. Amplification, which lasted approximately 19 PCR cycles, used a constant-region primer and V-primer adapter to amplify TCRs. TCRdb ran MiXCR on the reads and lists one entry per CDR3 protein. The table shows approximately 91,000 distinct CDR3 sequences, with 20% to 25% occurring only once. The source material was PBMCs, sampled after low-dose radiotherapy plus immunotherapy. The gene calls are TRBV6-2 or TRBV6-3 and TRBJ1-1; D possibly corresponds to TRBD1 (5 bases). The receptor's source is a female donor with ovarian cancer. The CDR3 region has the DNA TGTGCCAGCAGTCTTCCGGGACTCGAAGCTTTCTTT. It specifies CASSLPGLEAFF.